A selection of T cell receptor beta chains follows, all from one sample in a study of T cell responses to AZD1222 COVID-19 vaccine. Clones were sequenced by immunoSEQ multiplex PCR, and TCRdb holds only the in-frame ones, with some missing. The sample consists of some 200,000 clones, about 89% of them appearing once. Source: peripheral blood, taken 28 days after the second AZD1222 dose. The source of these receptors is an adult who received the AZD1222 COVID-19 vaccine. CDR3s include the opening cysteine and the closing phenylalanine or tryptophan. The D gene is left open where the match is weak. Not all rows give a size; the values are once, few, many and, for expanded clones, a class.

CDR3aa: CASSKTADGYTF
CDR3nt: TGCGCCAGCAGTAAGACAGCCGATGGCTACACCTTC
v_gene: TRBV5-1
len: 12
d_gene: NA
j_gene: TRBJ1-2
abundance: NA

CDR3aa: CASSYSVYSPLHF
CDR3nt: TGTGCCAGCAGTTACTCCGTATATTCACCCCTCCACTTT
v_gene: TRBV6-5
len: 13
d_gene: NA
j_gene: TRBJ1-6
abundance: NA

CDR3aa: CASSSPLAGGGEGTQYF
CDR3nt: TGTGCCAGCAGCTCGCCGCTAGCGGGGGGAGGAGAAGGGACCCAGTACTTC
v_gene: TRBV7-6
len: 17
d_gene: TRBD2
j_gene: TRBJ2-5
abundance: NA

CDR3aa: CASSLRQGATGELFF
CDR3nt: TGTGCCAGCTCACTAAGACAGGGGGCCACCGGGGAGCTGTTTTTT
v_gene: TRBV18
len: 15
d_gene: TRBD1
j_gene: TRBJ2-2
abundance: NA

CDR3aa: CASSPYLGVQYF
CDR3nt: TGTGCCAGCAGCCCCTACTTAGGGGTGCAGTATTTT
v_gene: TRBV12-3/TRBV12-4
len: 12
d_gene: NA
j_gene: TRBJ2-3
abundance: NA

CDR3aa: CASSEAVQETQYF
CDR3nt: TGTGCCAGCAGTGAAGCAGTACAAGAGACCCAGTACTTC
v_gene: TRBV2
len: 13
d_gene: NA
j_gene: TRBJ2-5
abundance: NA

CDR3aa: CASKKQGGVSYEQYF
CDR3nt: TGCGCCAGCAAGAAACAGGGAGGCGTCTCCTACGAGCAGTACTTC
v_gene: TRBV5-1
len: 15
d_gene: NA
j_gene: TRBJ2-7
abundance: once

CDR3aa: CASSVGQGTQYF
CDR3nt: TGTGCCAGCAGCGTGGGACAAGGGACCCAGTACTTC
v_gene: TRBV7-2
len: 12
d_gene: NA
j_gene: TRBJ2-5
abundance: NA

CDR3aa: CASSPNRYEQFF
CDR3nt: TGTGCCAGCAGCCCAAACCGATATGAGCAGTTCTTC
v_gene: TRBV7-3
len: 12
d_gene: NA
j_gene: TRBJ2-1
abundance: NA

CDR3aa: CSAILYNEQFF
CDR3nt: TGCAGTGCTATCCTCTACAATGAGCAGTTCTTC
v_gene: TRBV20-1
len: 11
d_gene: NA
j_gene: TRBJ2-1
abundance: NA

CDR3aa: CASGLVVSYTDTQYF
CDR3nt: TGTGCTAGTGGTTTGGTGGTATCCTACACAGATACGCAGTATTTT
v_gene: TRBV12-5
len: 15
d_gene: NA
j_gene: TRBJ2-3
abundance: NA

CDR3aa: CASSWTTPLINTEAFF
CDR3nt: TGTGCCAGCAGTTGGACAACCCCCTTGATAAACACTGAAGCTTTCTTT
v_gene: TRBV27
len: 16
d_gene: NA
j_gene: TRBJ1-1
abundance: once

CDR3aa: CASSEYRDQGYTF
CDR3nt: TGCGCCAGCAGTGAGTACAGGGACCAGGGCTACACCTTC
v_gene: TRBV10-1
len: 13
d_gene: NA
j_gene: TRBJ1-2
abundance: NA

CDR3aa: CASLTGTDYNEQFF
CDR3nt: TGTGCCAGTCTTACCGGGACAGATTACAATGAGCAGTTCTTC
v_gene: TRBV21-1
len: 14
d_gene: NA
j_gene: TRBJ2-1
abundance: NA

CDR3aa: CASSGRGNKNGNQPQHF
CDR3nt: TGTGCCAGCAGTGGGAGAGGAAATAAAAATGGCAATCAGCCCCAGCATTTT
v_gene: TRBV6-4
len: 17
d_gene: NA
j_gene: TRBJ1-5
abundance: NA

CDR3aa: CASSGQEENQPQHF
CDR3nt: TGTGCCAGCAGTGGACAGGAAGAGAATCAGCCCCAGCATTTT
v_gene: TRBV2
len: 14
d_gene: NA
j_gene: TRBJ1-5
abundance: NA

CDR3aa: CASGLGANRVAYEQYF
CDR3nt: TGTGCTAGTGGTTTGGGGGCAAACAGGGTGGCCTACGAGCAGTACTTC
v_gene: TRBV12-5
len: 16
d_gene: NA
j_gene: TRBJ2-7
abundance: NA

CDR3aa: CASSRDRGRQNTEAFF
CDR3nt: TGCGCCAGCAGCCGAGACAGGGGGCGCCAGAACACTGAAGCTTTCTTT
v_gene: TRBV5-1
len: 16
d_gene: TRBD1
j_gene: TRBJ1-1
abundance: NA

CDR3aa: CASSIGRQGLLDEQYF
CDR3nt: TGTGCCAGTAGTATTGGGAGACAGGGGTTATTGGACGAGCAGTACTTC
v_gene: TRBV19
len: 16
d_gene: TRBD1
j_gene: TRBJ2-7
abundance: NA

CDR3aa: CASSLGGLAGKVQFF
CDR3nt: TGCGCCAGCAGCCTAGGAGGGCTAGCGGGGAAGGTGCAGTTCTTC
v_gene: TRBV10-1
len: 15
d_gene: TRBD2
j_gene: TRBJ2-1
abundance: once

CDR3aa: CAISEFQQQFF
CDR3nt: TGTGCCATCAGTGAGTTTCAACAGCAGTTCTTC
v_gene: TRBV10-3
len: 11
d_gene: NA
j_gene: TRBJ2-1
abundance: NA

CDR3aa: CASSERGSTGNTEAFF
CDR3nt: TGCGCCAGCAGTGAGAGGGGATCGACAGGGAACACTGAAGCTTTCTTT
v_gene: TRBV10-1
len: 16
d_gene: NA
j_gene: TRBJ1-1
abundance: NA

CDR3aa: CASSPLAGNYNSPLHF
CDR3nt: TGTGCCAGCTCCCCCCTGGCAGGTAACTATAATTCACCCCTCCACTTT
v_gene: TRBV28
len: 16
d_gene: NA
j_gene: TRBJ1-6
abundance: few

CDR3aa: CASSSTGGRNQPQHF
CDR3nt: TGTGCCAGCAGTTCGACAGGGGGGAGGAATCAGCCCCAGCATTTT
v_gene: TRBV6-2/TRBV6-3
len: 15
d_gene: TRBD1
j_gene: TRBJ1-5
abundance: NA

CDR3aa: CASSYWQGSYEQYF
CDR3nt: TGTGCCAGCAGTTACTGGCAGGGATCCTACGAGCAGTACTTC
v_gene: TRBV6-5
len: 14
d_gene: NA
j_gene: TRBJ2-7
abundance: NA

CDR3aa: CASSLDGSSQETQYF
CDR3nt: TGTGCCAGCAGCTTAGATGGCTCCAGTCAAGAGACCCAGTACTTC
v_gene: TRBV11-3
len: 15
d_gene: NA
j_gene: TRBJ2-5
abundance: NA

CDR3aa: CAISAGLPETQPQHF
CDR3nt: TGTGCCATCTCGGCTGGGTTACCCGAAACTCAGCCCCAGCATTTT
v_gene: TRBV10-3
len: 15
d_gene: NA
j_gene: TRBJ1-5
abundance: once

CDR3aa: CSVGSLGGTDTQYF
CDR3nt: TGCAGCGTTGGGTCCCTCGGGGGGACAGATACGCAGTATTTT
v_gene: TRBV29-1
len: 14
d_gene: TRBD2
j_gene: TRBJ2-3
abundance: NA

CDR3aa: CASSDKRLPQETQYF
CDR3nt: TGTGCCAGCAGTGATAAGCGCTTACCCCAAGAGACCCAGTACTTC
v_gene: TRBV2
len: 15
d_gene: NA
j_gene: TRBJ2-5
abundance: NA

CDR3aa: CASSVTGTRTDTQYF
CDR3nt: TGTGCCAGCAGCGTCACAGGGACTCGCACAGATACGCAGTATTTT
v_gene: TRBV9
len: 15
d_gene: NA
j_gene: TRBJ2-3
abundance: NA

CDR3aa: CASSLTRNTIYF
CDR3nt: TGTGCCAGCTCGCTAACTAGAAACACCATATATTTT
v_gene: TRBV18
len: 12
d_gene: NA
j_gene: TRBJ1-3
abundance: NA

CDR3aa: CASRGGVNQPQHF
CDR3nt: TGTGCCAGCCGTGGGGGGGTTAATCAGCCCCAGCATTTT
v_gene: TRBV3-1/TRBV3-2
len: 13
d_gene: NA
j_gene: TRBJ1-5
abundance: NA

CDR3aa: CASTPTDSSYNSPLHF
CDR3nt: TGTGCCAGCACCCCGACAGATTCCTCCTATAATTCACCCCTCCACTTT
v_gene: TRBV6-4
len: 16
d_gene: NA
j_gene: TRBJ1-6
abundance: few

CDR3aa: CASSQGGGGNQPQHF
CDR3nt: TGTGCCAGCAGCCAAGGCGGCGGGGGCAATCAGCCCCAGCATTTT
v_gene: TRBV6-2/TRBV6-3
len: 15
d_gene: NA
j_gene: TRBJ1-5
abundance: NA

CDR3aa: CASSSRRGWEKLFF
CDR3nt: TGTGCCAGCAGTTCTCGGCGGGGGTGGGAAAAACTGTTTTTT
v_gene: TRBV6-5
len: 14
d_gene: NA
j_gene: TRBJ1-4
abundance: NA

CDR3aa: CASSQVKTSGRGEQFF
CDR3nt: TGCGCCAGCAGCCAAGTCAAGACTAGCGGGAGAGGAGAGCAGTTCTTC
v_gene: TRBV4-1
len: 16
d_gene: TRBD2
j_gene: TRBJ2-1
abundance: NA

CDR3aa: CSASSTSGRALVNEQFF
CDR3nt: TGCAGTGCTAGTAGTACTAGCGGGAGGGCCCTAGTCAATGAGCAGTTCTTC
v_gene: TRBV20-1
len: 17
d_gene: TRBD2
j_gene: TRBJ2-1
abundance: NA

CDR3aa: CASRRGTSWTGELFF
CDR3nt: TGCGCCAGCAGGAGAGGGACTAGCTGGACCGGGGAGCTGTTTTTT
v_gene: TRBV5-1
len: 15
d_gene: TRBD2
j_gene: TRBJ2-2
abundance: NA

CDR3aa: CASSPGVGSGASSYNEQFF
CDR3nt: TGTGCCAGTAGTCCCGGGGTGGGTAGCGGGGCCAGCTCCTACAATGAGCAGTTCTTC
v_gene: TRBV19
len: 19
d_gene: TRBD2
j_gene: TRBJ2-1
abundance: NA

CDR3aa: CASRRTGGDNEKLFF
CDR3nt: TGTGCCAGCAGGAGAACAGGGGGAGATAATGAAAAACTGTTTTTT
v_gene: TRBV2
len: 15
d_gene: TRBD1
j_gene: TRBJ1-4
abundance: NA

CDR3aa: CASRRGTEVEKLFF
CDR3nt: TGTGCCAGCCGTCGGGGGACGGAGGTCGAAAAACTGTTTTTT
v_gene: TRBV27
len: 14
d_gene: NA
j_gene: TRBJ1-4
abundance: NA

CDR3aa: CASSPQETNYGYTF
CDR3nt: TGTGCCAGCTCACCACAGGAAACCAACTATGGCTACACCTTC
v_gene: TRBV18
len: 14
d_gene: NA
j_gene: TRBJ1-2
abundance: NA

CDR3aa: CASSRRNEQFF
CDR3nt: TGTGCCAGCAGCCGACGGAATGAGCAGTTCTTC
v_gene: TRBV6-5
len: 11
d_gene: NA
j_gene: TRBJ2-1
abundance: NA

CDR3aa: CASSDRGGANEQFF
CDR3nt: TGTGCCAGCAGTGATCGCGGGGGGGCGAATGAGCAGTTCTTC
v_gene: TRBV6-4
len: 14
d_gene: TRBD2
j_gene: TRBJ2-1
abundance: NA

CDR3aa: CASSYPETQYF
CDR3nt: TGTGCCAGCAGTTATCCCGAGACCCAGTACTTC
v_gene: TRBV6-2/TRBV6-3
len: 11
d_gene: NA
j_gene: TRBJ2-5
abundance: NA

CDR3aa: CASMGGLGTEAFF
CDR3nt: TGTGCCAGCATGGGGGGGCTTGGCACTGAAGCTTTCTTT
v_gene: TRBV28
len: 13
d_gene: NA
j_gene: TRBJ1-1
abundance: NA

CDR3aa: CASSLRAGNTIYF
CDR3nt: TGTGCCAGCAGTTTGAGAGCGGGAAACACCATATATTTT
v_gene: TRBV12-3/TRBV12-4
len: 13
d_gene: NA
j_gene: TRBJ1-3
abundance: NA

CDR3aa: CASARGLDSDTQYF
CDR3nt: TGTGCCAGCGCGAGGGGCTTAGATTCAGATACGCAGTATTTT
v_gene: TRBV6-5
len: 14
d_gene: NA
j_gene: TRBJ2-3
abundance: once

CDR3aa: CASSPTGNSGANVLTF
CDR3nt: TGTGCCAGCAGTCCTACAGGGAACTCTGGGGCCAACGTCCTGACTTTC
v_gene: TRBV6-4
len: 16
d_gene: NA
j_gene: TRBJ2-6
abundance: NA

CDR3aa: CACDKGGTEAFF
CDR3nt: TGTGCCTGTGATAAAGGGGGCACTGAAGCTTTCTTT
v_gene: TRBV30
len: 12
d_gene: NA
j_gene: TRBJ1-1
abundance: NA

CDR3aa: CASSSYQGEKLFF
CDR3nt: TGTGCCAGCTCATCTTACCAGGGTGAAAAACTGTTTTTT
v_gene: TRBV18
len: 13
d_gene: NA
j_gene: TRBJ1-4
abundance: NA

CDR3aa: CASSHIAGNEQYF
CDR3nt: TGTGCCAGCAGCCACATAGCGGGGAACGAGCAGTACTTC
v_gene: TRBV13
len: 13
d_gene: TRBD2
j_gene: TRBJ2-7
abundance: NA

CDR3aa: CAWNLKGTSSYEQYF
CDR3nt: TGTGCCTGGAATTTGAAGGGAACGAGCTCCTACGAGCAGTACTTC
v_gene: TRBV30
len: 15
d_gene: NA
j_gene: TRBJ2-7
abundance: NA

CDR3aa: CASSLLRGTSEAFF
CDR3nt: TGTGCCAGCAGCCTCCTCAGGGGGACCTCTGAAGCTTTCTTT
v_gene: TRBV5-8
len: 14
d_gene: TRBD1
j_gene: TRBJ1-1
abundance: once

CDR3aa: CASSPRFTGKGNQPQHF
CDR3nt: TGTGCCAGCAGCCCCCGTTTTACAGGGAAGGGAAATCAGCCCCAGCATTTT
v_gene: TRBV6-2/TRBV6-3
len: 17
d_gene: NA
j_gene: TRBJ1-5
abundance: NA

CDR3aa: CASSLTQGSTEAFF
CDR3nt: TGTGCCAGCAGCTTAACCCAGGGCAGCACTGAAGCTTTCTTT
v_gene: TRBV11-2
len: 14
d_gene: NA
j_gene: TRBJ1-1
abundance: NA

CDR3aa: CSVEGGRTRGYTF
CDR3nt: TGCAGCGTCGAAGGTGGCCGTACCCGGGGCTACACCTTC
v_gene: TRBV29-1
len: 13
d_gene: NA
j_gene: TRBJ1-2
abundance: once

CDR3aa: CASSLSGRAYEQYF
CDR3nt: TGTGCCAGCAGTTTAAGCGGGAGGGCCTACGAGCAGTACTTC
v_gene: TRBV6-5
len: 14
d_gene: TRBD2
j_gene: TRBJ2-7
abundance: NA

CDR3aa: CASSYTYHTEAFF
CDR3nt: TGTGCCAGCAGTTATACCTATCACACTGAAGCTTTCTTT
v_gene: TRBV6-5
len: 13
d_gene: NA
j_gene: TRBJ1-1
abundance: once

CDR3aa: CSVERGQTRGYGYTF
CDR3nt: TGCAGCGTTGAAAGGGGGCAGACCCGGGGCTATGGCTACACCTTC
v_gene: TRBV29-1
len: 15
d_gene: TRBD1
j_gene: TRBJ1-2
abundance: NA